Shown below are 20 T cell receptor beta chains from a single sample sequenced in a study of blood T cell repertoires in COVID-19. Only in-frame clones appear in the TCRdb table, and some are missing; sequencing was by immunoSEQ multiplex PCR. The sample consists of 310,000 or so clones, approximately 83% of them appearing once. The source material was peripheral blood. All receptors derive from a woman aged 25 to 39 who had recovered from COVID-19.

The chain uses TRBV3-1 (or the pseudogene TRBV3-2) and TRBJ2-3, with 7 bases lining up with TRBD1. The ends lost 4 bases at V and 3 bases at J; junction bases unmatched: 7. This CDR3 is 15 amino acids long. Looked up from germline, CDR1 is LGHDT and CDR2 is YNNKEL (reference sequence). CDR3 bases: TGTGCCAGCAGCCGTGGACAGGTTAGTACAGATACGCAGTATTTT. Translation gives CASSRGQVSTDTQYF.

The chain joins TRBV30 to TRBJ1-1; 7 bases align to TRBD1. The trim removed 2 bases at V and 6 bases at J, leaving 6 bases unmatched. Germline assignment: CDR1 GTSNPN and CDR2 SVGIG (reference sequence). The CDR3 totals 13 residues. The CDR3 loop reads CAWSRDSRAEAFF. The CDR3 region has the DNA TGTGCCTGGAGTCGGGACAGTCGGGCTGAAGCTTTCTTT. The variable domain in full, completed from reference TRBV30 and TRBJ1-1, reads SQTIHQWPATLVQPVGSPLSLECTVEGTSNPNLYWYRQAAGRGLQLLFYSVGIGQISSEVPQNLSASRPQDRQFILSSKKLLLSDSGFYLCAWSRDSRAEAFFGQGTRLTVV.

The chain has TRBV29-1 and TRBJ1-2; possible D gene TRBD1, 6 bases. Deletions cut 6 bases from V and 6 bases from J, with 17 bases between. CDR1 is SQVTM, CDR2 ANQGSEA, per germline. This CDR3 is 13 amino acids long. The CDR3 here is CSVKETGPHGYTF. CDR3 DNA: TGCAGCGTCAAGGAAACAGGGCCCCATGGCTACACCTTC. Full variable domain (rest looked up from reference TRBV29-1 and TRBJ1-2): SAVISQKPSRDICQRGTSLTIQCQVDSQVTMMFWYRQQPGQSLTLIATANQGSEATYESGFVIDKFPISRPNLTFSTLTVSNMSPEDSSIYLCSVKETGPHGYTFGSGTRLTVV.

Notes on this clone: Other DNA sequences within the sample encode an identical CDR3. The chain is built from TRBV5-1 and TRBJ2-7, with D hard to call. V was trimmed by 0 bases and J by 3 bases, leaving 7 bases between them. The germline gives CDR1 SGHRS, CDR2 YFSETQ. The CDR3 sequence is 13 residues long. CDR3 region: CASSLGRDYEQYF. The CDR3 nucleotides read TGCGCCAGCAGCTTGGGAAGAGACTACGAGCAGTACTTC.

The genes are TRBV28 and TRBJ2-6; D gene ambiguous. In germline, CDR1 is MDHEN, CDR2 SYDVKM. The CDR3 contains 15 residues. V dropped 7 bases and J dropped 1 base, with 11 bases sitting between them. The CDR3 nucleotides are TGTGCCAGCAACAAACACCAATCTGGGGCCAACGTCCTGACTTTC. It is translated as CASNKHQSGANVLTF.

Worth noting for this clone: Other DNA sequences in the same sample also yield this CDR3. The rearrangement joins TRBV3-1 (or the pseudogene TRBV3-2) to TRBJ2-7; no firm D call. The CDR3 loop spans 13 amino acids. Germline V gene data show CDR1 as LGHDT and CDR2 as YNNKEL (reference sequence). The V end was cut by 0 bases, the J end by 3 bases, with 6 bases between. This CDR3 reads CASSQDPGYEQYF. The DNA of the CDR3 is TGTGCCAGCAGCCAAGATCCAGGCTACGAGCAGTACTTC.

This clone was counted once. The V call is TRBV5-1, the J call TRBJ2-3, with unresolved D. The germline V gene has CDR1 SGHRS and CDR2 YFSETQ. V dropped 2 bases and J dropped 2 bases, with 15 bases sitting between them. This CDR3 has 16 amino acids. In DNA form, the CDR3 reads TGCGCCAGCAGCTTAAGAGGTGCGGCTTTCACAGATACGCAGTATTTT. This codes for CASSLRGAAFTDTQYF.

The J gene is TRBJ1-1, the V gene TRBV19, with D unresolved. The V end lost 8 bases, the J end lost 4 bases, and 8 bases lay between the germline ends. The CDR3 totals 11 residues. CDR1 and CDR2 (germline): LNHDA, SQIVND (reference sequence). The CDR3: CASAEGTEAFF. As DNA, the CDR3 is TGTGCCAGTGCGGAGGGCACTGAAGCTTTCTTT.

The rearrangement links TRBV19 to TRBJ1-1; D not certain. This CDR3 has 11 residues. Germline-derived CDR1 and CDR2 are LNHDA and SQIVND (reference sequence). The V end lost 9 bases, the J end lost 7 bases, and 12 bases lay between the germline ends. The CDR3 DNA follows: TGTGCCAGCTCTGCGACGGGTGAAGCTTTCTTT. Translating gives CASSATGEAFF.

This rearrangement joins TRBV7-8 to TRBJ2-3; D gene uncertain. Between the trimmed V and J ends, which lost 2 bases and 2 bases, there was a span of 8 bases. The germline gives CDR1 SGHVS, CDR2 FQNEAQ. CDR3 length equals 14 residues. The CDR3 reads CASSLSEITDTQYF. In DNA form, the CDR3 reads TGTGCCAGCAGCTTAAGCGAGATCACAGATACGCAGTATTTT.

The rearrangement uses TRBV6-6 and TRBJ2-3; a weak D match, TRBD2 (6 bases). The CDR3 runs 16 residues. V dropped 2 bases and J dropped 4 bases, with 16 bases sitting between them. The germline V gene encodes CDR1 MNHNY and CDR2 SVGAGI (reference sequence). DNA for the CDR3: TGTGCCAGCAGTTACCAGGCGGGGTCTCGCGCAGATACGCAGTATTTT. As protein: CASSYQAGSRADTQYF.

The gene calls are TRBV5-5 and TRBJ1-1; D not certain. The CDR3 runs to 14 residues. V gave up 4 bases and J gave up 1 base, with 11 bases separating them. Germline V lookup: CDR1 SGHKS, CDR2 YYEKEE (reference sequence). The CDR3 loop reads CASSPYSGNTEAFF. CDR3 in DNA: TGTGCCAGCAGCCCCTACAGTGGGAACACTGAAGCTTTCTTT.

The V call is TRBV18, the J call TRBJ2-7, with 12 bases matching TRBD1. The CDR3 extends over 15 amino acids. CDR1 and CDR2 from the germline V gene are KGHSH and LQKENI. V lost 3 bases to trimming and J lost 7 bases; unmatched junction nucleotides: 7. The CDR3 sequence: CASSPGRDRGREQYF. The CDR3 DNA reads TGTGCCAGCTCACCTGGCCGGGACAGGGGGCGTGAGCAGTACTTC.

A few counts support this clone. V gene TRBV5-1 combines with J gene TRBJ1-1; D perhaps matches TRBD1 (6 bases). The germline V gene has CDR1 SGHRS and CDR2 YFSETQ. The CDR3 is made up of 14 amino acids. Trimming left V 5 bases short and J 0 bases short, with 11 bases between. The CDR3 nucleotides read TGCGCCAGCAGGACAGGAGGTATGAACACTGAAGCTTTCTTT. Translated: CASRTGGMNTEAFF.

The rearrangement joins TRBV9 to TRBJ2-2; possible D gene TRBD2, 7 bases. The V end was cut by 8 bases, the J end by 0 bases, with 14 bases between. The germline CDR1 and CDR2 sequences are SGDLS and YYNGEE. CDR3 length: 15 residues. CDR3 region: CASGGLAANTGELFF. The CDR3 region has the DNA TGTGCCAGTGGGGGCCTAGCGGCGAACACCGGGGAGCTGTTTTTT.

The chain carries TRBV7-2 and TRBJ1-3; no firm D call. The CDR3 loop spans 16 amino acids. V lost 1 base, J lost 0 bases, and 10 bases lay in between. The germline CDR1 and CDR2 sequences are SGHTA and FQGNSA. CDR3 DNA: TGTGCCAGCAGCTTAGGAGCCGCGAGCTCTGGAAACACCATATATTTT. Translating it yields CASSLGAASSGNTIYF. The variable domain in full, completed from reference TRBV7-2 and TRBJ1-3, reads GAGVSQSPSNKVTEKGKDVELRCDPISGHTALYWYRQSLGQGLEFLIYFQGNSAPDKSGLPSDRFSAERTGGSVSTLTIQRTQQEDSAVYLCASSLGAASSGNTIYFGEGSWLTVV.

The table lists this clone with a count of one. The V and J genes are TRBV7-2 and TRBJ2-2; TRBD2 agrees at 10 bases. This CDR3 has 17 amino acids. J lost 6 bases, V lost 1 base, and 8 bases had no gene match. Per germline, CDR1 SGHTA and CDR2 FQGNSA. CDR3 bases: TGTGCCAGCAGCTTAGAAGGGCTAGCGGGGGTTTCCGGGGAGCTGTTTTTT. Protein sequence: CASSLEGLAGVSGELFF.

V is TRBV6-5 and J is TRBJ2-1; 11 nucleotides line up with TRBD2. The CDR3 extends over 15 amino acids. Germline V gene data show CDR1 as MNHEY and CDR2 as SVGAGI. With 6 bases clipped from V and 0 bases from J, the junction kept 1 base outside the gene matches. The CDR3 here is CASSGTSGSYNEQFF. CDR3 in DNA: TGTGCCAGCAGCGGGACTAGCGGCTCCTACAATGAGCAGTTCTTC.

The chain recombines TRBV5-1 with TRBJ2-7; a weak D match, TRBD2 (6 bases). CDR3 length equals 14 residues. V lost 4 bases and J lost 3, with 14 bases in between. Germline V gene sequence: CDR1 SGHRS, CDR2 YFSETQ. The CDR3 DNA reads TGCGCCAGCAGCCCGAAGGGACTTTTCTACGAGCAGTACTTC. Residues: CASSPKGLFYEQYF.

V is TRBV7-3 and J is TRBJ1-4; D is unresolved. Germline assignment: CDR1 SGHTA and CDR2 FQGTGA. V was clipped by 5 bases and J by 0 bases, with 16 bases between them. The CDR3 runs to 17 residues. The CDR3 DNA reads as TGTGCCAGCAGCCAATTGGGCCCCCCCACAACTAATGAAAAACTGTTTTTT. This codes for CASSQLGPPTTNEKLFF.